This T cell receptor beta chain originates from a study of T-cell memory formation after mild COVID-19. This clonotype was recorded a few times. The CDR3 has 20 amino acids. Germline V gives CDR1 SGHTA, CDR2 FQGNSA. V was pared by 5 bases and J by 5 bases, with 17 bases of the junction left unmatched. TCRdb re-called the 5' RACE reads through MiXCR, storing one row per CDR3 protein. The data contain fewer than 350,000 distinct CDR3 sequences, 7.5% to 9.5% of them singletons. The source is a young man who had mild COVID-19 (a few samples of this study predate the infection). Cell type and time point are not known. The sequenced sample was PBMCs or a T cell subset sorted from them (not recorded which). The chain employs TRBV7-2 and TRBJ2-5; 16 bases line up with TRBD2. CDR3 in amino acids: CASSPSLPGLAGGPRETQYF. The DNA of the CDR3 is TGTGCCAGCAGCCCATCCCTACCGGGACTAGCGGGGGGGCCGAGGGAGACCCAGTACTTC.